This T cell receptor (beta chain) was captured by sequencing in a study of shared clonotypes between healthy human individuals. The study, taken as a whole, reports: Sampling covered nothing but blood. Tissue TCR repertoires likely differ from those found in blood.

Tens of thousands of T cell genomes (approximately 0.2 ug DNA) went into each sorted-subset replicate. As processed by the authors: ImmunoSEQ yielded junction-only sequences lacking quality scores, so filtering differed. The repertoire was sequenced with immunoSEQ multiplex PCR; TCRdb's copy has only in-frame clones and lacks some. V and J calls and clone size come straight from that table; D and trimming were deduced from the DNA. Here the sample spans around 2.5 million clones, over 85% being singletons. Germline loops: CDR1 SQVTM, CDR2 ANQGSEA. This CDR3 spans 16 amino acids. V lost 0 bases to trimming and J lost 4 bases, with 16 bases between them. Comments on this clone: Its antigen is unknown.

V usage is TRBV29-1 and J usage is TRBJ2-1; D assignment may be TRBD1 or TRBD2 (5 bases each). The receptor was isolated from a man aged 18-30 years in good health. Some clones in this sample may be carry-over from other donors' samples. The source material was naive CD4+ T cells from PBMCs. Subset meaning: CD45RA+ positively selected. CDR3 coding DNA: TGCAGCGTTGAAGATGGCGGTGGGGGAAGTTACAATGAGCAGTTCTTC. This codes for CSVEDGGGGSYNEQFF.